This entry features one TCR beta chain sequence. As yet, its antigen is unknown. The source of the sample is a study of T cells in Graves' hyperthyroidism and ophthalmopathy. At the level of the study: Before any treatment, at initial diagnosis, peripheral blood was collected. Findings and limits, study-wide: Blood also carried most thyroid clonotypes expanded above 0.001.

Amplification yielded TCR beta CDR3 regions, with RNA transcripts as the source. HTBI primers were employed in a first-round RT-PCR of the TCR CDR3. TCRdb fed the multiplex PCR reads into MiXCR, producing one record per CDR3 protein. The sample has roughly 740,000 distinct CDR3 sequences, roughly 17% seen once. Patients were excluded for uncontrolled infection, other autoimmune disease, pregnancy or lactation. Clinical symptoms, serum thyroxine, TRAb, thyroid ultrasound and orbital computed tomography informed diagnoses. After removal of 5 bases from V and 7 bases from J, the junction contained 10 bases not matched to a gene. The CDR3 is 14 amino acids. In germline, CDR1 is SEHNR, CDR2 FQNEAQ (reference sequence).

This chain joins TRBV7-9 and TRBJ1-2; 7 bases line up with TRBD1. The sequenced material came from blood. The origin of this receptor is a man between 18 and 35 years old with Graves' hyperthyroidism. The chain's CDR3 is CASSTPGQSCGYTF. In DNA form, the CDR3 reads TGTGCCAGCAGCACACCGGGACAGTCGTGTGGCTACACCTTC.